This T cell receptor beta chain was recorded in a study of cytomegalovirus exposure and HLA in healthy donors. Assay: immunoSEQ multiplex PCR; the TCRdb copy retains only in-frame clones and omits some. The table lists under 400,000 clones, roughly 86% of them singletons. For this clone: Its antigen is as yet unknown.

General study findings and limits: Researchers catalogued roughly 170 TCR beta chains as cytomegalovirus-associated.

The CDR3 has 18 residues. Losses at the gene ends were 2 bases for V and 2 bases for J; bases not matched to a gene: 7. Germline CDR1 is SGHRS and CDR2 is YFSETQ. The chain has TRBV5-1 and TRBJ2-2; 12 positions match TRBD2. Source material: PBMCs. This clonotype was obtained from a man younger than 45 in good health and CMV-seronegative. CDR3: CASSFQGLAGKNTGELFF. The CDR3 DNA is TGCGCCAGCAGCTTCCAAGGACTAGCGGGGAAAAACACCGGGGAGCTGTTTTTT.